A single sample gave rise to the 31 T cell receptor beta chains below, sequenced in a study of control samples from healthy donors and cancer patients. Clones were read by immunoSEQ multiplex PCR, and TCRdb kept only the in-frame ones, dropping some. The table shows 70,000 to 100,000 clones, with 91% occurring only once. Material for sequencing was blood. The origin of the receptors is a man in his fifties or sixties in good health.

This sequence joins TRBV6-2 or TRBV6-3 and TRBJ2-1, with 8 bases that match TRBD2. Germline-derived CDR1 and CDR2 are MNHEY and SVGEGT. J lost 7 bases, V lost 2 bases, and 7 bases had no gene match. CDR3 length: 15 amino acids. Here the CDR3 reads CASSYTGGLGNEQFF. The CDR3 DNA sequence: TGTGCCAGCAGTTACACGGGGGGGCTTGGGAATGAGCAGTTCTTC.

This chain joins TRBV14 and TRBJ1-1; D uncertain. V lost 5 bases and J lost 3, with 16 bases in between. The CDR3 covers 15 residues. Germline V gene lookup returns CDR1 SGHDN and CDR2 FVKESK. This CDR3 is CASSESTVVDTEAFF. The CDR3 DNA sequence: TGTGCCAGCAGCGAATCCACGGTTGTGGACACTGAAGCTTTCTTT.

This chain joins TRBV5-1 and TRBJ2-5; D not resolved. This CDR3 has 13 amino acids. Germline lookup yields CDR1 SGHRS and CDR2 YFSETQ. V gave up 4 bases and J gave up 5 bases, with 12 bases separating them. CDR3 sequence: CASSPMGRETQYF. DNA for the CDR3: TGCGCCAGCAGCCCCATGGGCCGGGAGACCCAGTACTTC.

The rearrangement uses TRBV6-5 and TRBJ1-1, with D possibly TRBD1 on 6 matching bases. Germline CDR1 reads MNHEY; CDR2 reads SVGAGI. Trimming stripped 6 bases from V and 5 bases from J, with 16 bases between. The CDR3 sequence is 14 residues long. The CDR3 bases are TGTGCCAGCAGCCGCAGGGGTGGTAAGACTGAAGCTTTCTTT. Translated, it gives CASSRRGGKTEAFF.

The chain couples TRBV10-1 to TRBJ1-2; 10 bases are shared with TRBD1. Trimming removed 3 bases from V and 11 bases from J; junction bases left unmatched: 12. Germline V gene data show CDR1 as WNHNN and CDR2 as SYGVQD (reference sequence). The CDR3 extends over 15 amino acids. The CDR3 region has the DNA TGCGCCAGCAGTGATTCTGTGGGGACAGGGGTTCGTTACACCTTC. Its protein product is CASSDSVGTGVRYTF.

The rearrangement uses TRBV7-8 and TRBJ1-2; D gene uncertain. V lost 1 base and J 5 bases, leaving 8 bases between the germline ends. The germline V gene has CDR1 SGHVS and CDR2 FQNEAQ. The CDR3 sequence is 13 residues long. The CDR3 sequence is CASSLGGRYGYTF. The CDR3 DNA reads as TGTGCCAGCAGCTTAGGGGGTCGGTATGGCTACACCTTC. Variable domain in full (rest from reference TRBV7-8 and TRBJ1-2): GAGVSQSPRYKVAKRGQDVALRCDPISGHVSLFWYQQALGQGPEFLTYFQNEAQLDKSGLPSDRFFAERPEGSVSTLKIQRTQQEDSAVYLCASSLGGRYGYTFGSGTRLTVV.

The V call is TRBV6-2 or TRBV6-3, the J call TRBJ1-5; TRBD1 aligns across 7 bases. V gave up 4 bases and J gave up 3 bases; unmatched junction bases: 3. There are 14 residues in the CDR3. CDR1 is MNHEY and CDR2 is SVGEGT in the germline V gene. The CDR3 protein is CASSFQGDNQPQHF. The DNA for the CDR3 is TGTGCCAGCAGTTTCCAGGGGGACAATCAGCCCCAGCATTTT.

The chain couples TRBV18 to TRBJ2-1; 12 nucleotides agree with TRBD2. Germline CDR1 is KGHSH and CDR2 is LQKENI. Trimming took 3 bases from V and 7 from J; bases not matched to a gene: 4. CDR3 size: 15 residues. The CDR3, as DNA: TGTGCCAGCTCACCCCCTAGCGGGGGGGCAAATGAGCAGTTCTTC. Translation: CASSPPSGGANEQFF.

Of note for this clone: Other DNA sequences of this sample code for an identical CDR3. This chain links TRBV6-6 with TRBJ2-5, with D unclear. Per the germline V gene, CDR1 is MNHNY and CDR2 is SVGAGI (reference sequence). The CDR3 has 11 residues. V lost 6 bases, J lost 5 bases, and 7 bases lay in between. The CDR3 sequence is CASSRQETQYF. The CDR3 DNA is TGTGCCAGCAGCCGCCAGGAGACCCAGTACTTC.

This clone was seen a single time. V usage is TRBV6-6 and J usage is TRBJ1-4, with 8 bases identical to TRBD1. In germline, CDR1 is MNHNY, CDR2 SVGAGI (reference sequence). J lost 8 bases, V lost 5 bases, and 10 bases had no gene match. The CDR3 is 15 residues long. The CDR3 DNA follows: TGTGCCAGCAGTCCCTATGGACAGGGCGGAGAAAAACTGTTTTTT. Its protein product is CASSPYGQGGEKLFF.

For the CDR3, the DNA is TGTGCCAGCTCACCTTTCGGGCCCGTGGGGACAGATACGCAGTATTTT. As protein: CASSPFGPVGTDTQYF. The chain carries TRBV18 and TRBJ2-3, with no clear D. The CDR3 has 16 amino acids. In germline, CDR1 is KGHSH, CDR2 LQKENI. The V gene lost 3 bases and the J gene lost 3 bases, with 16 bases spanning the gap.

The chain uses TRBV6-5 and TRBJ1-5, with D maybe TRBD1 (5 bases). Germline CDR1 and CDR2: MNHEY and SVGAGI. CDR3 length: 15 amino acids. The ends were cut back, 5 bases at V and 5 bases at J, with 16 bases in the middle. The CDR3 coding sequence is TGTGCCAGCAGTCCCCGCGAGGGACGGGATCAGCCCCAGCATTTT. Translating it yields CASSPREGRDQPQHF.

The rearrangement joins TRBV29-1 to TRBJ2-2, with 11 bases aligning to TRBD2. Germline V lookup: CDR1 SQVTM, CDR2 ANQGSEA. The V gene end was trimmed by 4 bases and the J gene end by 7 bases; junction bases not matched to a gene: 5. The CDR3 is 14 residues long. The chain's CDR3 is CSVAASGGLGELFF. For the CDR3, the DNA is TGCAGCGTTGCAGCTAGCGGGGGGCTCGGGGAGCTGTTTTTT.

The rearrangement links TRBV27 to TRBJ2-1; weak D call: TRBD2 (6 bases). Germline V gives CDR1 MNHEY, CDR2 SMNVEV (reference sequence). Trimming took off 5 bases at V and 4 bases at J, with 6 bases between the two ends. This CDR3 region has 12 residues. CDR3 region: CASSRGYNEQFF. CDR3 DNA: TGTGCCAGCAGTCGGGGGTACAATGAGCAGTTCTTC.

The rearrangement links TRBV4-1 to TRBJ2-1; D is ambiguous. V gave up 1 base and J gave up 0 bases, with 4 bases separating them. The CDR3 extends over 14 amino acids. Germline CDR1 reads MGHRA; CDR2 reads YSYEKL. CDR3 protein: CASSQATSYNEQFF. The CDR3 nucleotides read TGCGCCAGCAGCCAAGCCACCTCCTACAATGAGCAGTTCTTC.

The rearrangement links TRBV6-5 to TRBJ1-5, with unresolved D. Germline V gives CDR1 MNHEY, CDR2 SVGAGI. Trimming took 5 bases from V and 4 from J, leaving 3 bases between them. This CDR3 contains 11 residues. The CDR3 DNA is TGTGCCAGCAGTCAGAATCAGCCCCAGCATTTT. Protein: CASSQNQPQHF.

The count of this clone is one. The rearrangement uses TRBV7-8 and TRBJ1-5, with D possibly matching TRBD1 (5 bases). This CDR3 is 13 amino acids long. Trimming shortened V by 3 bases and J by 7 bases, and 10 bases separated the two germline ends. Germline V gene sequence: CDR1 SGHVS, CDR2 FQNEAQ. CDR3 DNA: TGTGCCAGCAGCTTCGGGGCGTCCCAGCCCCAGCATTTT. As protein: CASSFGASQPQHF.

In its sample, this clone was seen once. The rearrangement joins TRBV19 to TRBJ1-2, with unresolved D. Trimming stripped 8 bases from V and 1 base from J, with 14 bases between. Per germline, CDR1 LNHDA and CDR2 SQIVND (reference sequence). This CDR3 is built from 14 residues. CDR3 protein: CASHGLALNYGYTF. The DNA of the CDR3 is TGTGCCAGTCATGGTCTTGCCCTTAACTATGGCTACACCTTC.

The chain joins TRBV6-4 to TRBJ1-1, with D perhaps TRBD1 (5 bases). V was clipped by 7 bases and J by 7 bases, with 13 bases between them. From germline, CDR1 is MRHNA and CDR2 SNTAGT. The CDR3 has 12 residues. This chain's CDR3 is CASISQGGEAFF. The CDR3 bases are TGTGCCAGCATTTCGCAGGGAGGTGAAGCTTTCTTT.

This chain joins TRBV19 and TRBJ2-7; D is unresolved. The CDR3 runs to 13 residues. Deletions cut 3 bases from V and 6 bases from J, with 12 bases between. Per germline, CDR1 LNHDA and CDR2 SQIVND (reference sequence). The CDR3 DNA reads TGTGCCAGTAGTATCATGGGGTATGGCGAGCAGTACTTC. Its protein is CASSIMGYGEQYF.

Written as DNA, the CDR3 is TGTGCCAGCAGCTTAGAGGGACACGGCTATGGCTACACCTTC. Encoded protein: CASSLEGHGYGYTF. The chain carries TRBV11-2 and TRBJ1-2, with D perhaps matching TRBD1 (6 bases). Germline-derived CDR1 and CDR2 are SGHAT and FQNNGV. The CDR3 length is 14 residues. V was clipped by 0 bases and J by 4 bases, with 9 bases between them.

As to this clone: The same CDR3 also results from other DNA sequences found in this sample. This rearrangement joins TRBV2 to TRBJ1-4; maybe TRBD1 (5 bases). The V and J ends lost 7 bases and 5 bases respectively, with 8 bases between them. The CDR3 has 12 residues. CDR1 SNHLY and CDR2 FYNNEI come from the germline V gene. CDR3 DNA sequence: TGTGCCAGCACCCGGGGGAATGAAAAACTGTTTTTT. It specifies CASTRGNEKLFF. Supplemented by reference TRBV2 and TRBJ1-4, the full variable domain reads EPEVTQTPSHQVTQMGQEVILRCVPISNHLYFYWYRQILGQKVEFLVSFYNNEISEKSEIFDDQFSVERPDGSNFTLKIRSTKLEDSAMYFCASTRGNEKLFFGSGTQLSVL.

The chain uses TRBV5-6 and TRBJ1-1; D not certain. The CDR3 runs to 13 residues. The ends were cut back, 2 bases at V and 3 bases at J, with 8 bases in the middle. Germline lookup yields CDR1 SGHDT and CDR2 YYEEEE. CDR3 in amino acids: CASSLYGDTEAFF. As DNA, the CDR3 is TGTGCCAGCAGCTTATATGGGGACACTGAAGCTTTCTTT.

This chain links TRBV19 with TRBJ1-2, with no clear D. The V end lost 4 bases, the J end lost 6 bases, and 12 bases lay between the germline ends. This CDR3 region has 13 residues. CDR1 is LNHDA and CDR2 is SQIVND in the germline V gene (reference sequence). The CDR3 DNA reads TGTGCCAGTAGTACAGGTTTAGGTAATGGCTACACCTTC. It codes for CASSTGLGNGYTF.

The genes are TRBV19 and TRBJ1-2; D remains unclear. From germline, CDR1 is LNHDA and CDR2 SQIVND (reference sequence). This CDR3 is built from 13 residues. Trimming cost V 5 bases and J 0 bases, with 7 bases left between them. CDR3 region: CASSPQPNYGYTF. DNA for the CDR3: TGTGCCAGTAGTCCTCAGCCTAACTATGGCTACACCTTC.

The V gene is TRBV27, the J gene TRBJ2-2; TRBD1 matches 7 bases. The germline V gene has CDR1 MNHEY and CDR2 SMNVEV (reference sequence). J gave up 8 bases and V 8 bases, and 11 bases lay outside the gene matches. The CDR3 length is 14 residues. CDR3 loop: CASSGTVSGGELFF. CDR3 in DNA: TGTGCCAGCTCCGGGACAGTGTCTGGAGGGGAGCTGTTTTTT.

The genes are TRBV12-5 and TRBJ1-5; D uncertain. The CDR3 extends over 14 amino acids. V shed 1 base and J shed 2 bases, with 6 bases lying between them. The V gene's germline CDR1 is LGHNT and CDR2 FRNRAP. The CDR3 nucleotides read TGTGCTAGTGGTTTGGCTAGTGGCAATCAGCCCCAGCATTTT. Encoded protein: CASGLASGNQPQHF.

This clone was counted once. The chain is built from TRBV4-1 and TRBJ1-5; tentatively, D is TRBD1 (5 bases). The CDR3 has 13 amino acids. The germline V gene encodes CDR1 MGHRA and CDR2 YSYEKL. V lost 7 bases to trimming and J lost 4 bases, with 11 bases between them. Written as DNA, the CDR3 is TGCGCCAGCAAGGGGACGGCGAATCAGCCCCAGCATTTT. Protein sequence: CASKGTANQPQHF.

The chain recombines TRBV7-2 with TRBJ2-1; D not certain. The germline V gene has CDR1 SGHTA and CDR2 FQGNSA. V dropped 5 bases and J dropped 4 bases, with 9 bases sitting between them. The length of the CDR3 is 13 residues. CDR3 nucleotide sequence: TGTGCCAGCAGCACAGACCCGTACAATGAGCAGTTCTTC. Protein sequence: CASSTDPYNEQFF.

In DNA form, the CDR3 reads TGTGCCAGCAGCTCCACAGGGGCCAAGACCCAGTACTTC. Translated: CASSSTGAKTQYF. The chain carries TRBV2 and TRBJ2-5, with 7 bases matching TRBD1. The CDR3 totals 13 residues. Looked up from germline, CDR1 is SNHLY and CDR2 is FYNNEI. Trimming at V came to 6 bases and at J to 6 bases, leaving 7 bases not matched to a gene.

J is TRBJ1-1 and V is TRBV19; D is possibly TRBD1 (5 bases). There are 15 residues in the CDR3. Trimming pared 3 bases from V and 1 base from J, leaving 12 bases between. Germline V gene sequence: CDR1 LNHDA, CDR2 SQIVND (reference sequence). The CDR3 sequence: CASSIGWDGNTEAFF. Written as DNA, the CDR3 is TGTGCCAGTAGTATTGGCTGGGACGGGAACACTGAAGCTTTCTTT. The full variable domain, its missing parts supplied by reference TRBV19 and TRBJ1-1, is DGGITQSPKYLFRKEGQNVTLSCEQNLNHDAMYWYRQDPGQGLRLIYYSQIVNDFQKGDIAEGYSVSREKKESFPLTVTSAQKNPTAFYLCASSIGWDGNTEAFFGQGTRLTVV.